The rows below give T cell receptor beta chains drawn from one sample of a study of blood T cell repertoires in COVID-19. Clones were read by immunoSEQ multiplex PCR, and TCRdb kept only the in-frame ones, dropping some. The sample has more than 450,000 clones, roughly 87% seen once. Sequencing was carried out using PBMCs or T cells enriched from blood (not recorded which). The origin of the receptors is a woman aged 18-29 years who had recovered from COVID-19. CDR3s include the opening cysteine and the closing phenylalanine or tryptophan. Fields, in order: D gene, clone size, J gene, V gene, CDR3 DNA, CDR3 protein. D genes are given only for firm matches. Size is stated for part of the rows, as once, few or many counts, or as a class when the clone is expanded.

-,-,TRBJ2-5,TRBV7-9,TGTGCCAGCAGTCACCCAAGGCAGAGGCGGGAGACCCAGTACTTC,CASSHPRQRRETQYF
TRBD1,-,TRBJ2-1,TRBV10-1,TGCGCCAGCAGTGCCGGGACAGCCTACAATGAGCAGTTCTTC,CASSAGTAYNEQFF
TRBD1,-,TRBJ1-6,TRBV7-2,TGTGCCAGCAGCCATCCCCTCGGGACAGGGGGCGCGGATTCACCCCTCCACTTT,CASSHPLGTGGADSPLHF
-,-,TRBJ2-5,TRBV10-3,TGTGCCTCGCGACTAACACCCTCAGGACAAGAGACCCAGTACTTC,CASRLTPSGQETQYF
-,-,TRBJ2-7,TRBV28,TGTGCCAGCAGCGACAGCTTCTACGAGCAGTACTTC,CASSDSFYEQYF
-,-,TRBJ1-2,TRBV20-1,TGCAGTGCTAGAGACAGATATGGCTACACCTTC,CSARDRYGYTF
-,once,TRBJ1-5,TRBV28,TGTGCCAGCAGTTTACCAGGACTGTTAGGCAATCAGCCCCAGCATTTT,CASSLPGLLGNQPQHF
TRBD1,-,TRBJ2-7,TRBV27,TGTGCCAGCAGTTTAGGGGGTAGGGGGCCCTCCTACGAGCAGTACTTC,CASSLGGRGPSYEQYF
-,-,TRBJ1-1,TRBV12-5,TGTGCTAGTGTCGGAGAGACAGGCGGAAGGGACACTGAAGCTTTCTTT,CASVGETGGRDTEAFF
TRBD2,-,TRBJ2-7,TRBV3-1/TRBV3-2,TGTGCCAGCAGCCAGTCCTCTAGCGGGGGCCATTCCTACGAGCAGTACTTC,CASSQSSSGGHSYEQYF
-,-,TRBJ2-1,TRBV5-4,TGTGCCAGCAGCTTGACGGCGGGGGCAGGAAATGAGCAGTTCTTC,CASSLTAGAGNEQFF
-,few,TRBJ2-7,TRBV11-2,TGTGCCAGCAGCTTAGAAATAGGAGGGTTGGGTCTCGAGCAGTACTTC,CASSLEIGGLGLEQYF
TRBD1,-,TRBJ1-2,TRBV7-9,TGTGCCAGCAGCCAACCCGATACAGGGGCCATCTATGGCTACACCTTC,CASSQPDTGAIYGYTF
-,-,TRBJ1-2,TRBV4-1,TGCGCCAGCAGCCAAGGCAGGGTGAACTATGGCTACACCTTC,CASSQGRVNYGYTF
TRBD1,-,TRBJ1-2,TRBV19,TGTGCCAGTTCGGACAGGCGAGGCTATGGCTACACCTTC,CASSDRRGYGYTF
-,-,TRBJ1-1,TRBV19,TGTGCCAGTAGTAATTCGGTGAACACTGAAGCTTTCTTT,CASSNSVNTEAFF
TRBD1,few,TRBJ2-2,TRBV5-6,TGTGCCAGCAGCTTGGTCCAGGGGGCCGGGGAGCTGTTTTTT,CASSLVQGAGELFF
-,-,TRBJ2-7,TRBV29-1,TGCAGCGTTGTAGGGGATAGGAGCTACGAGCAGTACTTC,CSVVGDRSYEQYF
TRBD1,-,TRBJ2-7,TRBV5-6,TGTGCCAGCAGCCGAGTGCAGGGGGCCTACGAGCAGTACTTC,CASSRVQGAYEQYF
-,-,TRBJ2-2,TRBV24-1,TGTGCCACCAGAGACTACAACACCGGGGAGCTGTTTTTT,CATRDYNTGELFF
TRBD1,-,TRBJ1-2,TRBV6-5,TGTGCCAGCAGCGACAGGGGCCCCATCGGCGGCTACACCTTC,CASSDRGPIGGYTF
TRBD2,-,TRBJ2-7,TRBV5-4,TGTGCCAGCAGCTCCGATCACTTAAGACTAGCGGCCCCATCGGAGGGGGAGCAGTACTTC,CASSSDHLRLAAPSEGEQYF
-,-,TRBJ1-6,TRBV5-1,TGCGCCAGCAGTCGGAGACAGCCTAATTCACCCCTCCACTTT,CASSRRQPNSPLHF
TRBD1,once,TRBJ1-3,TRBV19,TGTGCCAGTAGTACGCGGGACAGGGTCGGTGGAAACACCATATATTTT,CASSTRDRVGGNTIYF
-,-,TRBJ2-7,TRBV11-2,TGTGCCAGCAGCCCTATTATCCAGGGTCGCGAGCAGTACTTC,CASSPIIQGREQYF
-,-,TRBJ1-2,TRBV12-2,TGTGCAAGTCGTCCTCCGGGACAGGGGACAGAAGGGACCTTC,CASRPPGQGTEGTF
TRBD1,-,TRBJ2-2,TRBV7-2,TGTGCCAGCAAGATTACCGGGACAGGGGAGACCGGGGAGCTGTTTTTT,CASKITGTGETGELFF
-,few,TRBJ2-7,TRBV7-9,TGTGCCAGCAGCCTCTTAGCTTACGAGCAGTACTTC,CASSLLAYEQYF
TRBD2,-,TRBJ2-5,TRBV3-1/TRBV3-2,TGTGCCAGCAGCCCTACTAGCGGGGGCCAAGAGACCCAGTACTTC,CASSPTSGGQETQYF
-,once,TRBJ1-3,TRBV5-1,TGCGCCAGCAGCTTAACAGGCCCGGAATCTGGAAACACCATATATTTT,CASSLTGPESGNTIYF
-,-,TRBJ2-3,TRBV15,TGTGCCACCAGCCCCCAGGACGGGGATGTCACAGATACGCAGTATTTT,CATSPQDGDVTDTQYF
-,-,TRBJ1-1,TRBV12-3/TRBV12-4,TGTGCCAGCAGTCCCCGTCCCAACACTGAAGCTTTCTTT,CASSPRPNTEAFF
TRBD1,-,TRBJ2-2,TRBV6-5,TGTGCCAGCAGCATGACAGGGGGTGGCACCGGGGAGCTGTTTTTT,CASSMTGGGTGELFF
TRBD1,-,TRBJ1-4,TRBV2,TGTGCCAGCACCCGGGACAGGGAGGATATAGGTGAAAAACTGTTTTTT,CASTRDREDIGEKLFF
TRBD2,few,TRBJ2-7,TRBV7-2,TGTGCCAGCAGCCGTGGGAAGACTAGCGGGGGGGCTGGCGAGCAGTACTTC,CASSRGKTSGGAGEQYF
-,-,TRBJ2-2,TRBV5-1,TGCGCCAGCAGCCCCCGACAGAACACCGGGGAGCTGTTTTTT,CASSPRQNTGELFF
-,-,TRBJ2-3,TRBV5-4,TGTGCCAGCAGCTTGGGTATGGGGGCAGGGACAGATACGCAGTATTTT,CASSLGMGAGTDTQYF
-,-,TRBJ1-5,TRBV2,TGTGCCAGCAGTGAAGCGCTGGGCGAGCAGCCCCAGCATTTT,CASSEALGEQPQHF
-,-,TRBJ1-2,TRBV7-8,TGTGCCAGCAGCTTAGGGCTCTATGGCTACACCTTC,CASSLGLYGYTF
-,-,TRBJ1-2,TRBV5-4,TGTGCCAGCAGCTTGGACAGGGCGCCTAACTATGGCTACACCTTC,CASSLDRAPNYGYTF
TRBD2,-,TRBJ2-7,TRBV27,TGTGCCAGCAGTTCCGCCCTAGCGGACCTTTCCTACGAGCAGTACTTC,CASSSALADLSYEQYF
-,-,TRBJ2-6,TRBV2,TGTGCCAGCAAGTACTTGGGAGGTATCTCTGGGGCCAACGTCCTGACTTTC,CASKYLGGISGANVLTF
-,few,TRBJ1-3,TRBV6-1,TGTGCCAGCAGTGAATGGGCAGACTCTGGAAACACCATATATTTT,CASSEWADSGNTIYF
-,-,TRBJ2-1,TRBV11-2,TGTGCCAGCAGCTTAAGCAGGCCCATCCACAATGAGCAGTTCTTC,CASSLSRPIHNEQFF
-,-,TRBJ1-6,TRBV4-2,TGTGCCAGCAGCCAAGCCGATCGAGGAGGATCACCCCTCCACTTT,CASSQADRGGSPLHF
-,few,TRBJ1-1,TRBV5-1,TGCGCCAGCAGCTGGGAACCAGGGTTACGTACTGAAGCTTTCTTT,CASSWEPGLRTEAFF
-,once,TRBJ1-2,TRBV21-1,TGTGCCAGCAATACAGACGGGGGGTCTAACTATGGCTACACCTTC,CASNTDGGSNYGYTF
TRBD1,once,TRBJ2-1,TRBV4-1,TGCGCCAGCAGCTGGGGGACAGGTGAGCAGTTCTTC,CASSWGTGEQFF
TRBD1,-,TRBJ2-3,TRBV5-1,TGCGCCAGCAGTTTCTTACAGGGGCGGTCAGATACGCAGTATTTT,CASSFLQGRSDTQYF
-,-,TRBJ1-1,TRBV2,TGTGCCAGCAGAGGGGTAGAGTGGACTGAAGCTTTCTTT,CASRGVEWTEAFF
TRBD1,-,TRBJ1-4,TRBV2,TGTGCCAGCAGTCAACTACAAGGACAGGGGGCGCGTGAAAAACTGTTTTTT,CASSQLQGQGAREKLFF
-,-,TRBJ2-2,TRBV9,TGTGCCAGCAGCACTAACACCGGGGAGCTGTTTTTT,CASSTNTGELFF
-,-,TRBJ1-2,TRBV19,TGTGCCAGTAGTATTTCAAATGAAGGGAGTGGCTACACCTTC,CASSISNEGSGYTF
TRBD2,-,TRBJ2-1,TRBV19,TGTGCCAGTAGTCGGGTAGCGGGGCCCAATGAGCAGTTCTTC,CASSRVAGPNEQFF
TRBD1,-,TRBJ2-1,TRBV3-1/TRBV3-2,TGTGCCAGCAGCCCCTGGACAGGGCTCGTCAATGAGCAGTTCTTC,CASSPWTGLVNEQFF